One sample yielded the 14 T cell receptor beta chains listed below, sequenced in a study of T-cell memory formation after mild COVID-19. TCRdb processed the 5' RACE reads anew with MiXCR; each CDR3 protein has one entry. The data hold 80,000 to 90,000 distinct CDR3 sequences, with 25% observed a single time. Sample: PBMCs or a T cell subset sorted from them (not recorded which). The receptors derive from a man between 18 and 29 years old who had mild COVID-19 (a few samples of this study predate the infection). Cell type and time point are not known.

In this sample, this clonotype turned up a few times. The chain employs TRBV7-9 and TRBJ1-1; D remains ambiguous. This CDR3 region has 16 residues. Germline-derived CDR1 and CDR2 are SEHNR and FQNEAQ (reference sequence). The V end lost 6 bases, the J end lost 0 bases, and 17 bases lay between the germline ends. The CDR3 protein is CASRANRAELNTEAFF. CDR3 coding DNA: TGTGCCAGCAGGGCCAACCGGGCGGAATTGAACACTGAAGCTTTCTTT.

The table lists this clonotype with a few counts. The chain employs TRBV20-1 and TRBJ1-6; 8 bases map to TRBD1. CDR3 length equals 14 residues. The germline gives CDR1 DFQATT, CDR2 SNEGSKA (reference sequence). Trimming removed 6 bases from V and 7 bases from J; junction bases left unmatched: 8. CDR3 sequence: CSAGTGRENSPLHF. The CDR3 DNA follows: TGCAGTGCCGGGACAGGACGGGAAAATTCACCCCTCCACTTT.

J is TRBJ2-1 and V is TRBV4-1, with 8 bases aligning to TRBD2. V lost 1 base to trimming and J lost 7 bases; unmatched junction nucleotides: 12. CDR1 and CDR2 (germline): MGHRA, YSYEKL. The CDR3 totals 17 residues. The CDR3 protein is CASSQVFRGGLGNEQFF. As DNA, the CDR3 is TGCGCCAGCAGCCAAGTCTTTCGCGGGGGGCTAGGTAATGAGCAGTTCTTC.

The chain uses TRBV7-9 and TRBJ2-4; 8 nucleotides line up with TRBD1. Per the germline V gene, CDR1 is SEHNR and CDR2 is FQNEAQ (reference sequence). The length of the CDR3 is 14 residues. Trimming took 4 bases from V and 8 from J; bases not matched to a gene: 7. CDR3 in amino acids: CASSSGLTGDIQYF. DNA of the CDR3: TGTGCCAGCAGCTCAGGACTGACAGGGGACATTCAGTACTTC. The complete variable domain, with remaining parts taken from reference TRBV7-9 and TRBJ2-4, reads DTGVSQNPRHKITKRGQNVTFRCDPISEHNRLYWYRQTLGQGPEFLTYFQNEAQLEKSRLLSDRFSAERPKGSFSTLEIQRTEQGDSAMYLCASSSGLTGDIQYFGAGTRLSVL.

This clonotype was found many times. V gene TRBV6-5 combines with J gene TRBJ2-1, with 13 bases lining up with TRBD2. CDR1 and CDR2 (germline): MNHEY, SVGAGI. V trimming: 4 bases; J trimming: 7 bases; junction bases outside the gene matches: 4. CDR3 length: 15 residues. The DNA of the CDR3 is TGTGCCAGCAGTTCGACTAGCGGGGGGCCGAATGAGCAGTTCTTC. Protein product: CASSSTSGGPNEQFF.

This clonotype was recorded a few times. As DNA, the CDR3 is TGCGCCAGCAGCTTGGTAATCGGGGCTGAAGCTTTCTTT. It specifies CASSLVIGAEAFF. This chain connects TRBV5-1 to TRBJ1-1; no clear D gene. In germline, CDR1 is SGHRS, CDR2 YFSETQ. The CDR3 loop spans 13 amino acids. V was trimmed by 0 bases and J by 6 bases, leaving 9 bases between them.

This clonotype was observed a handful of times. This chain joins TRBV7-2 and TRBJ1-4; no firm D call. V was clipped by 2 bases and J by 4 bases, with 14 bases between them. CDR1 SGHTA and CDR2 FQGNSA come from the germline V gene. The CDR3 spans 16 residues. The CDR3 region has the DNA TGTGCCAGCAGCTTATCCCTCCGGGAGCTTAATGAAAAACTGTTTTTT. Translated: CASSLSLRELNEKLFF.

This clonotype was seen only a few times. The CDR3 sequence: CSARAGGNEQFF. The CDR3, as DNA: TGCAGTGCTAGAGCGGGGGGGAATGAGCAGTTCTTC. J is TRBJ2-1 and V is TRBV20-1; 8 bases map to TRBD2. The CDR3 is 12 residues long. Germline lookup yields CDR1 DFQATT and CDR2 SNEGSKA (reference sequence). V lost 1 base to trimming and J lost 7 bases; unmatched junction nucleotides: 0.

The V gene is TRBV29-1, the J gene TRBJ1-2; perhaps TRBD1 as D (5 bases). The germline CDR1 and CDR2 sequences are SQVTM and ANQGSEA. V lost 3 bases, J lost 8 bases, and 13 bases lay in between. This CDR3 spans 12 amino acids. CDR3 nucleotide sequence: TGCAGCGTTGAGCAGGGAGCGAGGGGCTACACCTTC. Translation gives CSVEQGARGYTF.

This clonotype showed up just a few times. The chain carries TRBV18 and TRBJ1-1; D is perhaps TRBD1 (6 bases). The germline CDR1 and CDR2 sequences are KGHSH and LQKENI. CDR3 length: 15 residues. V lost 2 bases to trimming and J lost 5 bases, with 15 bases between them. The CDR3 DNA sequence: TGTGCCAGCTCACCAACAGGGTCTTTTACGACTGAAGCTTTCTTT. Amino acids: CASSPTGSFTTEAFF. The variable domain in full, with the rest retrieved from reference TRBV18 and TRBJ1-1, is NAGVMQNPRHLVRRRGQEARLRCSPMKGHSHVYWYRQLPEEGLKFMVYLQKENIIDESGMPKERFSAEFPKEGPSILRIQQVVRGDSAAYFCASSPTGSFTTEAFFGQGTRLTVV.

This clonotype came up a few times. This chain joins TRBV10-3 and TRBJ2-3; 10 nucleotides align to TRBD2. The CDR3 totals 17 residues. Per germline, CDR1 ENHRY and CDR2 SYGVKD. With V trimmed by 3 bases and J by 5 bases, 11 bases remained unmatched. The CDR3 region has the DNA TGTGCCATCAGTGATTTCGAGCGGGGGGGCCTCAAAGATACGCAGTATTTT. Protein product: CAISDFERGGLKDTQYF.

The table lists this clonotype with a few counts. The rearrangement uses TRBV27 and TRBJ2-1; D uncertain. The CDR3 covers 14 residues. The germline CDR1 and CDR2 sequences are MNHEY and SMNVEV (reference sequence). Trimming took off 5 bases at V and 10 bases at J, with 18 bases between the two ends. CDR3 sequence reads: CASSLPAAPREQFF. CDR3 sequence (DNA): TGTGCCAGCAGTCTCCCGGCGGCCCCTCGGGAGCAGTTCTTC.

The V call is TRBV7-9, the J call TRBJ2-1; no firm D call. Trimming pared 5 bases from V and 9 bases from J, leaving 17 bases between. Germline V lookup: CDR1 SEHNR, CDR2 FQNEAQ (reference sequence). This CDR3 is 14 amino acids long. CDR3 sequence: CASSPRADSGEQFF. In DNA form, the CDR3 reads TGTGCCAGCAGCCCAAGGGCAGACTCGGGTGAGCAGTTCTTC.

CDR3 amino acids: CASSPPRGDTQYF. CDR3 sequence (DNA): TGCGCCAGCAGTCCTCCTCGGGGAGATACGCAGTATTTT. The gene calls are TRBV4-1 and TRBJ2-3; D possibly corresponds to TRBD2 (5 bases). The germline V gene has CDR1 MGHRA and CDR2 YSYEKL. This CDR3 is 13 amino acids long. V was trimmed by 6 bases and J by 5 bases, leaving 12 bases between them.